This T cell receptor beta chain was sequenced for a study of human versus mouse CDR3 diversity and MHC coevolution. Per germline, CDR1 MNHNY and CDR2 SVGAGI (reference sequence). The CDR3 runs 15 residues. V lost 7 bases, J lost 5 bases, and 20 bases lay in between. Sequencing was performed with immunoSEQ multiplex PCR; in TCRdb, only in-frame clones are kept and a portion is missing. Of tens of thousands of clones listed, 93% are singletons. The TCR sequence derives from a person aged 30 to 70 in good health. Sample: naive CD4+ T cells from blood. The subset denotes: CD45RO-negative CD62L-positive naive CD4 T cells. The chain carries TRBV6-6 and TRBJ2-5; possible D gene TRBD2, 6 bases. The CDR3, as DNA: TGTGCCAGCACCCAACGAGGGACTGGCTGGGAGACCCAGTACTTC. Its translation is CASTQRGTGWETQYF.